The 30 T cell receptor beta chains given below trace back to one sample, sequenced in a study of CD8+CD57+ T cells in acquired aplastic anemia. Investigators profiled TCR beta VDJ and CDR3 from genomic DNA template. TCRdb re-analysed the reads in MiXCR, keeping a single row per CDR3 protein. The sample carries 150,000 to 200,000 distinct CDR3 sequences, approximately 50% recorded once. Whoever was chosen for sequencing had shown CD8+CD57+ cell expansion by flow cytometry. The sample was sorted CD4+, CD8+, or CD8+CD57+ T cells (not recorded which) from PBMCs. These receptor sequences come from a human donor with aplastic anemia.

The sample holds a few counts of this clonotype. The CDR3 DNA is TGTGCCAGCAGCCCAAACAGGGATCAGCCCCAGCATTTT. Residues: CASSPNRDQPQHF. The genes are TRBV7-8 and TRBJ1-5; tentatively, D is TRBD1 (6 bases). The CDR3 has 13 residues. V was clipped by 5 bases and J by 5 bases, with 10 bases between them. Germline lookup yields CDR1 SGHVS and CDR2 FQNEAQ.

This clonotype has at least ten counts. This chain joins TRBV19 and TRBJ2-1, with 10 bases that match TRBD1. The CDR3 is 15 residues long. The trim removed 5 bases at V and 4 bases at J, leaving 5 bases unmatched. CDR1 and CDR2 from the germline V gene are LNHDA and SQIVND (reference sequence). This chain's CDR3 is CASSSRDRGYNEQFF. The CDR3 region has the DNA TGTGCCAGTAGTTCCCGGGACAGGGGATACAATGAGCAGTTCTTC.

Notes on this clonotype: A much larger clonotype is one base distant, so this may be a read error. The J gene is TRBJ2-7, the V gene TRBV10-1, with 12 bases that match TRBD2. The CDR3 totals 19 residues. CDR1 and CDR2 (germline): WNHNN, SYGVQD (reference sequence). The ends lost 8 bases at V and 0 bases at J; junction bases unmatched: 17. CDR3 sequence reads: CASGPKPGLAGLNSYEQYF. The CDR3 nucleotides read TGCGCCAGCGGGCCCAAACCGGGACTAGCGGGCCTGAACTCCTACGAGCAGTACTTC.

In regard to this clonotype: The CDR3 carries no conserved terminal phenylalanine or tryptophan, so it likely arises from a read error. This chain connects TRBV6-5 to TRBJ2-7, with D possibly being TRBD1 (7 bases). Trimming pared 4 bases from V and 2 bases from J, leaving 12 bases between. The germline CDR1 and CDR2 sequences are MNHEY and SVGAGI. The CDR3 spans 14 residues. In DNA form, the CDR3 reads TGTGCCAGCAGTTTGGGCAGGGGGGCCTACGAGCAGTACATC. Translated: CASSLGRGAYEQYI.

This clonotype has a count of ten or more. The rearrangement joins TRBV15 to TRBJ2-7; 8 bases are shared with TRBD2. Germline assignment: CDR1 LNHNV and CDR2 YYDKDF (reference sequence). This CDR3 comprises 13 residues. The V and J ends lost 5 bases and 5 bases, in that order; junction bases with no gene match: 5. CDR3 residues: CATSLGLADEQYF. Here the CDR3 DNA reads TGTGCCACCAGCTTAGGACTAGCAGACGAGCAGTACTTC. Full variable domain (rest looked up from reference TRBV15 and TRBJ2-7): DAMVIQNPRYQVTQFGKPVTLSCSQTLNHNVMYWYQQKSSQAPKLLFHYYDKDFNNEADTPDNFQSRRPNTSFCFLDIRSPGLGDTAMYLCATSLGLADEQYFGPGTRLTVT.

This clonotype came up a few times. CDR3: CSVELPGIPGFYGYTF. The CDR3 nucleotides are TGCAGCGTTGAGCTTCCCGGTATTCCCGGATTTTATGGCTACACCTTC. V is TRBV29-1 and J is TRBJ1-2; D uncertain. CDR1 is SQVTM, CDR2 ANQGSEA, per germline. The CDR3 contains 16 residues. V gave up 3 bases and J gave up 5 bases, with 22 bases separating them.

This chain joins TRBV2 and TRBJ2-7; D perhaps matches TRBD2 (5 bases). Germline V gives CDR1 SNHLY, CDR2 FYNNEI. There are 14 residues in the CDR3. Trimming took off 6 bases at V and 5 bases at J, with 17 bases between the two ends. CDR3 sequence reads: CASSRGSASDEQYF. CDR3 bases: TGTGCCAGCAGCCGGGGAAGCGCCTCTGACGAGCAGTACTTC.

This clonotype was picked up a small number of times. This chain connects TRBV18 to TRBJ2-2; D possibly uses TRBD1 or TRBD2 (6 bases each). Trimming left V 2 bases short and J 5 bases short, with 12 bases between. Germline CDR1 KGHSH, CDR2 LQKENI. There are 15 residues in the CDR3. The CDR3 sequence: CASSPWGARTGELFF. The CDR3 DNA reads as TGTGCCAGCTCACCATGGGGGGCGCGGACCGGGGAGCTGTTTTTT. The whole variable domain, filled in from reference TRBV18 and TRBJ2-2, reads NAGVMQNPRHLVRRRGQEARLRCSPMKGHSHVYWYRQLPEEGLKFMVYLQKENIIDESGMPKERFSAEFPKEGPSILRIQQVVRGDSAAYFCASSPWGARTGELFFGEGSRLTVL.

The chain carries TRBV19 and TRBJ2-7, with D perhaps matching TRBD1 (6 bases). Germline V lookup: CDR1 LNHDA, CDR2 SQIVND (reference sequence). V lost 3 bases and J lost 2, with 11 bases in between. This CDR3 is built from 14 residues. This CDR3 is CASSMRQGTYEQYF. CDR3 nucleotides: TGTGCCAGTAGTATGCGTCAGGGGACCTACGAGCAGTACTTC.

The table lists this clonotype with many counts. The V call is TRBV6-5, the J call TRBJ2-1, with 9 bases identical to TRBD1. Germline-derived CDR1 and CDR2 are MNHEY and SVGAGI. CDR3 length equals 15 residues. J was trimmed by 5 bases and V by 2 bases; bases with no gene match: 4. The chain's CDR3 is CASSYVGTGHNEQFF. The CDR3 coding sequence is TGTGCCAGCAGTTACGTGGGGACAGGGCACAATGAGCAGTTCTTC.

Ten or more counts support this clonotype. The chain couples TRBV7-2 to TRBJ1-2; maybe TRBD1 (6 bases). Germline assignment: CDR1 SGHTA and CDR2 FQGNSA. The ends were cut back, 5 bases at V and 5 bases at J, with 12 bases in the middle. The CDR3 contains 13 residues. This chain's CDR3 is CASSRDRNYGYTF. In DNA form, the CDR3 reads TGTGCCAGCAGCCGCGACAGGAATTATGGCTACACCTTC.

In its sample, this clonotype was seen a few times. A read error may be the cause here, since a much bigger clone is one base away. CDR3 protein: CSASNRDGSFF. The CDR3 coding sequence is TGCAGTGCTAGTAACCGGGACGGAAGTTTCTTT. The chain carries TRBV20-1 and TRBJ1-1; D is perhaps TRBD1 (5 bases). The germline V gene encodes CDR1 DFQATT and CDR2 SNEGSKA (reference sequence). Trimming cost V 3 bases and J 13 bases, with 15 bases left between them. CDR3 length equals 11 residues.

Ten or more counts support this clonotype. This sequence joins TRBV6-1 and TRBJ2-7; 8 bases are shared with TRBD1. CDR3 length: 15 amino acids. Losses at the gene ends were 6 bases for V and 2 bases for J; bases not matched to a gene: 9. Germline-derived CDR1 and CDR2 are MNHNS and SASEGT. This CDR3 is CASRSFQGATYEQYF. The CDR3 region has the DNA TGTGCCAGCAGGTCGTTCCAGGGGGCCACCTACGAGCAGTACTTC.

This clonotype was observed at least ten times. This chain connects TRBV9 to TRBJ1-6; D remains ambiguous. Germline V gene lookup returns CDR1 SGDLS and CDR2 YYNGEE. The ends were cut back, 3 bases at V and 8 bases at J, with 18 bases in the middle. The CDR3 has 16 residues. Here the CDR3 reads CASSASPTLVDSPLHF. The CDR3 DNA is TGTGCCAGCAGCGCGTCCCCGACCCTGGTGGATTCACCCCTCCACTTT.

The chain recombines TRBV6-4 with TRBJ2-3; D unclear. This CDR3 contains 11 residues. The V gene's germline CDR1 is MRHNA and CDR2 SNTAGT. The V end was cut by 8 bases, the J end by 6 bases, with 9 bases between. The CDR3 loop is CASLHTDTQYF. The CDR3 DNA reads TGTGCCAGCCTTCATACGGATACGCAGTATTTT.

This clonotype was recorded at least ten times. The chain has TRBV12-3 or TRBV12-4 and TRBJ2-3; the D gene could be TRBD1 or TRBD2 (5 bases each). V was cut by 5 bases and J by 3 bases, with 12 bases left in between. The CDR3 length is 14 residues. CDR3 DNA sequence: TGTGCCAGCAGTCCCGGGACCTCGACAGATACGCAGTATTTT. Translating it yields CASSPGTSTDTQYF.

This clonotype was recorded at least ten times. The V call is TRBV20-1, the J call TRBJ1-2; D call uncertain. V was trimmed by 2 bases and J by 6 bases, leaving 10 bases between them. The CDR3 is 12 amino acids. CDR1 is DFQATT and CDR2 is SNEGSKA in the germline V gene (reference sequence). The CDR3: CSARRRMDGYTF. The CDR3 region has the DNA TGCAGTGCTAGACGTAGGATGGATGGCTACACCTTC.

Worth noting for this clonotype: A read error is possible here, since a much larger clone lies one base away. This chain connects TRBV6-2 or TRBV6-3 to TRBJ2-7; 8 bases line up with TRBD2. From germline, CDR1 is MNHEY and CDR2 SVGEGT. The CDR3 loop spans 16 amino acids. J lost 12 bases, V lost 0 bases, and 16 bases had no gene match. The CDR3 bases are TGTGCCAGCAGTTACTCCCGAAGTCGACTAGCGCCACGACCGTACTTC. It specifies CASSYSRSRLAPRPYF.

This clonotype was observed a single time. The V call is TRBV6-5, the J call TRBJ2-7; D gene uncertain. This CDR3 is 14 amino acids long. CDR1 is MNHEY, CDR2 SVGAGI, per germline. The V and J ends lost 0 bases and 2 bases respectively, with 8 bases between them. The CDR3: CASSYSGRAYEQYF. Written as DNA, the CDR3 is TGTGCCAGCAGTTACTCGGGCAGAGCCTACGAGCAGTACTTC.

Concerning this clonotype itself: This may be a read error, as it is one base from a much larger clone. The V and J genes are TRBV6-4 and TRBJ2-1; 14 bases align to TRBD2. From germline, CDR1 is MRHNA and CDR2 SNTAGT. V shed 7 bases, J shed 9 bases, and the junction held 5 bases outside the gene matches. The CDR3 runs 14 residues. CDR3 sequence: CASKGTSGSREQFF. DNA for the CDR3: TGTGCCAGCAAAGGGACTAGCGGGAGCCGTGAGCAGTTCTTC.

Ten or more counts support this clonotype. The V and J genes are TRBV6-1 and TRBJ2-5; 8 nucleotides line up with TRBD2. The CDR3 totals 14 residues. The germline CDR1 and CDR2 sequences are MNHNS and SASEGT. V trimming: 7 bases; J trimming: 1 base; junction bases outside the gene matches: 5. CDR3 in DNA: TGTGCCAGCACTAACGGGGGGGCCCAAGAGACCCAGTACTTC. This gives the protein CASTNGGAQETQYF.

J is TRBJ1-2 and V is TRBV29-1, with D maybe TRBD1 (6 bases). The CDR3 sequence is 11 residues long. CDR1 and CDR2 (germline): SQVTM, ANQGSEA. The CDR3 DNA sequence: TGCAGTTACTCGGGGACAAAGGGCTACACCTTC. Its protein is CSYSGTKGYTF.

The chain employs TRBV25-1 and TRBJ2-3, with TRBD2 matching over 8 bases. This CDR3 contains 15 residues. V lost 3 bases to trimming and J lost 3 bases; unmatched junction nucleotides: 5. CDR1 MGHDK and CDR2 SYGVNS come from the germline V gene. In DNA form, the CDR3 reads TGTGCCAGCAGTGATGATGAGCGGGGGACAGATACGCAGTATTTT. As protein: CASSDDERGTDTQYF. Full variable domain (missing parts from reference TRBV25-1 and TRBJ2-3): EADIYQTPRYLVIGTGKKITLECSQTMGHDKMYWYQQDPGMELHLIHYSYGVNSTEKGDLSSESTVSRIRTEHFPLTLESARPSHTSQYLCASSDDERGTDTQYFGPGTRLTVL.

This clonotype was counted between two and nine times. The rearrangement links TRBV6-2 or TRBV6-3 to TRBJ2-1, with 8 bases identical to TRBD2. Germline lookup yields CDR1 MNHEY and CDR2 SVGEGT. With V trimmed by 2 bases and J by 6 bases, 9 bases remained unmatched. This CDR3 is built from 16 residues. The CDR3 reads CASSYLSGSRGNEQFF. CDR3 bases: TGTGCCAGCAGTTACCTAAGCGGGAGTAGGGGCAATGAGCAGTTCTTC.

CDR3 DNA sequence: TGTGCCAGCAGCCTCGACAGGGCGAATGAGCAGTTCTTC. Translated: CASSLDRANEQFF. The chain carries TRBV7-9 and TRBJ2-1, with 7 bases lining up with TRBD1. The ends lost 5 bases at V and 7 bases at J; junction bases unmatched: 5. This CDR3 is built from 13 residues. Looked up from germline, CDR1 is SEHNR and CDR2 is FQNEAQ (reference sequence).

This clonotype occurred once. This chain links TRBV9 with TRBJ2-3; 8 bases are a match to TRBD1. J gave up 4 bases and V 3 bases, and 13 bases lay outside the gene matches. The CDR3 contains 17 residues. Germline V gene lookup returns CDR1 SGDLS and CDR2 YYNGEE. CDR3 sequence: CASSARTGFGLADTQYF. The CDR3 bases are TGTGCCAGCAGCGCACGGACAGGGTTTGGCCTGGCAGATACGCAGTATTTT.

The V and J genes are TRBV10-3 and TRBJ2-1, with 10 bases aligning to TRBD1. Germline V lookup: CDR1 ENHRY, CDR2 SYGVKD. The CDR3 has 14 amino acids. The V segment lost 6 bases and the J segment 8 bases; nucleotides outside the gene matches: 7. The CDR3 DNA is TGTGCCATCAGGCCGGGACAGGGGAGGGATGAGCAGTTCTTC. This gives the protein CAIRPGQGRDEQFF.

In its sample, this clonotype was seen many times. The rearrangement joins TRBV6-1 to TRBJ1-2; D remains unclear. The V end lost 6 bases, the J end lost 6 bases, and 20 bases lay between the germline ends. There are 15 residues in the CDR3. The germline gives CDR1 MNHNS, CDR2 SASEGT. The CDR3 loop reads CASRKERHFTHGYTF. CDR3 DNA sequence: TGTGCCAGCAGGAAAGAACGACATTTCACCCATGGCTACACCTTC.

This clonotype was counted many times. The rearrangement links TRBV25-1 to TRBJ1-1, with D possibly TRBD1 on 5 matching bases. This CDR3 has 15 residues. V dropped 3 bases and J dropped 1 base, with 12 bases sitting between them. Germline CDR1 reads MGHDK; CDR2 reads SYGVNS. The CDR3 nucleotides read TGTGCCAGCAGTGACCCCAAGAGGGGGAACACTGAAGCTTTCTTT. Translation gives CASSDPKRGNTEAFF.

This clonotype was observed at least ten times. V is TRBV7-2 and J is TRBJ2-1; D remains ambiguous. The V gene's germline CDR1 is SGHTA and CDR2 FQGNSA. There are 15 residues in the CDR3. V was cut by 2 bases and J by 0 bases, with 8 bases left in between. The CDR3 coding sequence is TGTGCCAGCAGCTTACGGGTCAGCTCCTACAATGAGCAGTTCTTC. This sequence encodes CASSLRVSSYNEQFF. Combining the CDR3 with reference TRBV7-2 and TRBJ2-1 gives the whole variable domain GAGVSQSPSNKVTEKGKDVELRCDPISGHTALYWYRQSLGQGLEFLIYFQGNSAPDKSGLPSDRFSAERTGGSVSTLTIQRTQQEDSAVYLCASSLRVSSYNEQFFGPGTRLTVL.